This record covers a single T cell receptor beta chain. No antigen is known for it. Other DNA sequences in the same sample also yield this CDR3. This record belongs to a study of shared clonotypes between healthy human individuals. Study-wide results and limits: It was only blood that was sampled, and tissue repertoires likely differ. Genetic and exposure-history diversity was limited by the small donor number. When compared with the clonotypes that were shared by all four sorted-subset donors, the non-shared clonotypes turned out to have lower generation probabilities.

V lost 4 bases and J lost 2, with 10 bases in between. The CDR3 totals 13 residues. Germline CDR1 is SGHRS and CDR2 is YFSETQ. Naive CD8 cells, CD45RO-negative and positively selected for CCR7, excluded terminally differentiated effector memory CD45RA+ cells. Data came from immunoSEQ multiplex PCR; TCRdb stores just in-frame clones and leaves some out. This table has about 2 million clones, roughly 95% appearing once. This sequence joins TRBV5-1 and TRBJ2-7; D not resolved. Sequenced material: naive CD8+ T cells sorted from blood. The TCR comes from a man younger than 35 in good health. CDR3 loop: CASSPGPTYEQYF. CDR3 nucleotide sequence: TGCGCCAGCAGCCCGGGTCCCACCTACGAGCAGTACTTC.